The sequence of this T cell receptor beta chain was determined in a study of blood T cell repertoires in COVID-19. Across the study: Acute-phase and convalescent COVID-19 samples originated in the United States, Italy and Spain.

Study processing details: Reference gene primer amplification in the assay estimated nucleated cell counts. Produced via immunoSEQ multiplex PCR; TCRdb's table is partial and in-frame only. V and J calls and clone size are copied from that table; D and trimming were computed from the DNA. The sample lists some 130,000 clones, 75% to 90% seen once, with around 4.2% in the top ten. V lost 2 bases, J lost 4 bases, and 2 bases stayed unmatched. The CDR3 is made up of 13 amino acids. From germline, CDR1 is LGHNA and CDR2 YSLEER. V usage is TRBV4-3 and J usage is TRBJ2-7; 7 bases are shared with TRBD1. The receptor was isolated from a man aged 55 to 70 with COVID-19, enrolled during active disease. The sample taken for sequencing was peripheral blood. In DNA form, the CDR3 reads TGCGCCAGCAGCCAAAGACAGGGTTACGAGCAGTACTTC. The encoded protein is CASSQRQGYEQYF.